This TCR beta chain was recorded in a study of blood T cell repertoires in COVID-19. Across the whole study: T cells, B-cell-depleted T cells, or PBMCs supplied cDNA or gDNA.

Participants' reported clinical history set cohort assignment. The recovered donors of Cohort 3 showed two negative PCRs, clearance, or symptom resolution. In the study's own analysis: The authors estimated nucleated cell counts from reference gene primer amplification. Clones were read by immunoSEQ multiplex PCR, and TCRdb kept only the in-frame ones, dropping some. V and J calls and clone size are copied from that table; D and trimming were computed from the DNA. The table shows some 320,000 clones, with around 90% occurring only once. The sample consisted of PBMCs or T cells enriched from blood (not recorded which). The TCR sequence derives from a man aged 55 to 70 who had recovered from COVID-19.

The CDR3 sequence: CASSLVRTSGGGRYGYTF. Here the CDR3 DNA reads TGTGCCAGCAGCTTGGTCCGAACCTCCGGGGGAGGGAGGTATGGCTACACCTTC. This chain links TRBV5-8 with TRBJ1-2, with D perhaps TRBD1 (5 bases). Per the germline V gene, CDR1 is SGHTS and CDR2 is YDEGEE. CDR3 length: 18 residues. The V end lost 0 bases, the J end lost 5 bases, and 23 bases lay between the germline ends.